This TCR beta chain stems from a study of blood T cell repertoires in COVID-19. Across the whole study: Whether acute or convalescent, the COVID-19 samples came from the United States, Italy and Spain. Sources were T cells, B-cell-depleted T cells, or PBMCs; the material itself was cDNA or gDNA.

The CDR3 runs to 13 residues. Germline lookup yields CDR1 SQVTM and CDR2 ANQGSEA. V was trimmed by 2 bases and J by 6 bases, leaving 14 bases between them. Those enrolled in Seattle joined during active infection and were followed longitudinally afterward. Per the original methods: Scientists estimated how many nucleated cells there were by amplifying reference gene primers. Assay used: immunoSEQ multiplex PCR; TCRdb lists only in-frame clones, some missing. D and trimming were read from the DNA, whereas the V and J calls and clone size are those reported in that table. Here the sample spans 200,000 to 250,000 clones, 83% being singletons.

The TCR was taken from a woman between 25 and 40 years old with COVID-19, enrolled during active disease. This rearrangement joins TRBV29-1 to TRBJ2-7, with a possible D match to TRBD1 (6 bases). Sequencing was done on a sample of peripheral blood. CDR3 amino acids: CSVESQGIGEQYF. DNA of the CDR3: TGCAGCGTTGAATCCCAGGGGATAGGCGAGCAGTACTTC.